Below, 26 T cell receptor beta chains from the same sample are listed, as sequenced in a study of blood T cells in healthy people across ages. Combining a sample-barcoded 5' primer with a J-beta primer mix, a second PCR ran for roughly 7 to 12 cycles. TCRdb called the 5' RACE reads again in MiXCR, with one record for every CDR3 protein. The sample yields over a million distinct CDR3 sequences, less than 25% seen once. This sample was also put to use in a study of T cells of mothers and their children.

Sequenced input: blood. The source is a girl aged 2 to 9 in good health.

The CDR3: CSGTGAAQETQYF. In DNA form, the CDR3 reads TGCAGTGGTACCGGGGCGGCGCAAGAGACCCAGTACTTC. J is TRBJ2-5 and V is TRBV29-1; D could derive from TRBD1 or TRBD2 (5 bases each). This CDR3 is built from 13 residues. Looked up from germline, CDR1 is SQVTM and CDR2 is ANQGSEA.

This chain joins TRBV7-9 and TRBJ1-1; D is ambiguous. Trimming took 4 bases from V and 5 from J, leaving 14 bases between them. The germline CDR1 and CDR2 sequences are SEHNR and FQNEAQ (reference sequence). This CDR3 contains 14 residues. CDR3 nucleotides: TGTGCCAGCAGCTCTTTCTTGACCGCGACTGAAGCTTTCTTT. Amino acid sequence: CASSSFLTATEAFF.

The rearrangement uses TRBV2 and TRBJ1-3; possibly TRBD1 for D (6 bases). Germline-derived CDR1 and CDR2 are SNHLY and FYNNEI. The CDR3 runs 15 residues. Trimming removed 9 bases from V and 1 base from J, with 16 bases in between. The CDR3 reads CASSPGQGSGNTIYF. The CDR3 DNA reads TGTGCCAGTTCCCCGGGACAAGGATCTGGAAACACCATATATTTT.

The chain recombines TRBV7-9 with TRBJ1-1, with D perhaps matching TRBD1 (5 bases). The CDR3 is 16 residues long. The germline V and J ends were trimmed by 4 bases and 1 base, with 16 bases remaining between them. Germline V gene sequence: CDR1 SEHNR, CDR2 FQNEAQ (reference sequence). Written as DNA, the CDR3 is TGTGCCAGCAGCTCCTCTCCTGGGGCAGCGAACACTGAAGCTTTCTTT. This codes for CASSSSPGAANTEAFF.

This clonotype appeared a few times. The V gene is TRBV27, the J gene TRBJ1-2; perhaps TRBD1 as D (5 bases). The ends were cut back, 8 bases at V and 6 bases at J, with 25 bases in the middle. Germline lookup yields CDR1 MNHEY and CDR2 SMNVEV (reference sequence). The CDR3 loop spans 16 amino acids. The CDR3, as DNA: TGTGCCAGCTGTTGCTCTAACAGGCTTGATGTTCATGGCTACACCTTC. Amino acids: CASCCSNRLDVHGYTF.

V is TRBV7-3 and J is TRBJ2-2; TRBD1 matches at 7 bases. V shed 5 bases, J shed 7 bases, and the junction held 4 bases outside the gene matches. This CDR3 has 13 amino acids. In germline, CDR1 is SGHTA, CDR2 FQGTGA. The CDR3 DNA is TGTGCCAGCAGCCCCAACAGGGGCGGGGAGCTGTTTTTT. It translates to CASSPNRGGELFF.

This clonotype occurred a few times. V and J are TRBV29-1 and TRBJ1-2, with D tentatively TRBD1 (5 bases). Per germline, CDR1 SQVTM and CDR2 ANQGSEA. The CDR3 has 11 residues. V was shortened by 8 bases and J by 4 bases, with 11 bases between the two germline ends. The CDR3 nucleotides read TGCAGCCCCGGGGCCCTCTATGGCTACACCTTC. Protein sequence: CSPGALYGYTF.

The chain joins TRBV20-1 to TRBJ2-7, with 14 bases that match TRBD2. The germline gives CDR1 DFQATT, CDR2 SNEGSKA (reference sequence). V shed 5 bases, J shed 6 bases, and the junction held 9 bases outside the gene matches. This CDR3 contains 15 residues. The CDR3 here is CSAHHPGLAGVEQYF. The CDR3 DNA reads as TGCAGTGCTCACCATCCGGGACTAGCGGGAGTCGAGCAGTACTTC.

This clonotype was counted only a few times. This chain uses TRBV7-6 with TRBJ1-2; 7 bases are a match to TRBD1. V lost 4 bases and J lost 2; bases outside the gene matches: 10. Germline V lookup: CDR1 SGHVS, CDR2 FNYEAQ. The CDR3 runs 16 residues. The chain's CDR3 is CASSSGGRTGNYGYTF. The CDR3 DNA follows: TGTGCCAGCAGCTCGGGGGGACGGACAGGCAACTATGGCTACACCTTC.

Of note for this clonotype: The junction does not match germline at one end; this may be a read error. This chain connects TRBV6-1 to TRBJ1-1, with TRBD1 identical over 7 bases. The CDR3 length is 16 residues. Germline V gene sequence: CDR1 MNHNS, CDR2 SASEGT. CDR3 residues: CASRRGGDRIPTGAFF. The CDR3 DNA reads as TGTGCCAGCAGGAGAGGCGGGGACAGAATCCCCACTGGAGCTTTCTTT.

The rearrangement uses TRBV21-1 and TRBJ2-7; the table's D call, TRBD1, has no DNA check behind it. TRBV21-1 is shown as a pseudogene. CDR3 length: 15 amino acids. Here the CDR3 reads CASSITGQRDYEQCF. Written as DNA, the CDR3 is TGTGCCAGCAGCATCACGGGACAGAGAGATTACGAGCAGTGCTTC.

The genes are TRBV5-1 and TRBJ2-5; unclear D gene. This CDR3 is built from 15 residues. In germline, CDR1 is SGHRS, CDR2 YFSETQ. Trimming removed 4 bases from V and 2 bases from J, with 15 bases in between. In DNA, the CDR3 is TGCGCCAGCAGCCGCGAAGGGTATGCGCAAGAGACCCAGTACTTC. This codes for CASSREGYAQETQYF.

The V call is TRBV11-3, the J call TRBJ2-3, with D tentatively TRBD1 (6 bases). This CDR3 is built from 14 residues. CDR1 and CDR2 (germline): SGHNT, YENEEA. The V end was cut by 5 bases, the J end by 6 bases, with 15 bases between. Here the CDR3 reads CASSLQGTRDTQYF. Here the CDR3 DNA reads TGTGCCAGCAGCCTCCAGGGGACGAGGGATACGCAGTATTTT.

The rearrangement uses TRBV28 and TRBJ2-7; 14 bases match TRBD2. The germline CDR1 and CDR2 sequences are MDHEN and SYDVKM. CDR3 length: 18 residues. Losses at the gene ends were 5 bases for V and 2 bases for J; bases not matched to a gene: 11. CDR3 DNA sequence: TGTGCCAGCAGTCCGATGGGACTAGCGGGAGTGGGTACCTACGAGCAGTACTTC. It translates to CASSPMGLAGVGTYEQYF.

The sample holds a few counts of this clonotype. The J gene is TRBJ1-1, the V gene TRBV27, with a possible D match to TRBD1 (6 bases). Germline CDR1 reads MNHEY; CDR2 reads SMNVEV (reference sequence). Trimming left V 2 bases short and J 5 bases short, with 12 bases between. The CDR3 length is 14 residues. The CDR3 region is CASSLRGGVTEAFF. The CDR3 DNA is TGTGCCAGCAGTTTAAGGGGGGGAGTAACTGAAGCTTTCTTT.

This clonotype appeared once. The V and J genes are TRBV12-3 or TRBV12-4 and TRBJ1-4; TRBD1 matches 7 bases. With 5 bases clipped from V and 8 bases from J, the junction kept 8 bases outside the gene matches. CDR3 size: 14 residues. The CDR3: CASSPGNRGEKLFF. The DNA of the CDR3 is TGTGCCAGCAGTCCAGGAAACAGGGGAGAAAAACTGTTTTTT.

The rearrangement links TRBV27 to TRBJ2-7; 8 bases map to TRBD2. Near its end, the DNA agrees better with TRBJ2-1, so the J call may be wrong. Per germline, CDR1 MNHEY and CDR2 SMNVEV (reference sequence). The CDR3 length is 15 residues. CDR3: CASSLASGLLDEQFF. The CDR3 coding sequence is TGTGCCAGCAGTTTGGCTAGCGGGCTTTTGGATGAGCAGTTCTTC.

V usage is TRBV6-2 or TRBV6-3 and J usage is TRBJ1-2; no definite D call. V was shortened by 5 bases and J by 6 bases, with 16 bases between the two germline ends. This CDR3 has 14 amino acids. The germline V gene has CDR1 MNHEY and CDR2 SVGEGT. The CDR3 sequence is CASSASELTDGYTF. For the CDR3, the DNA is TGTGCCAGCAGTGCCTCGGAATTGACGGATGGCTACACCTTC.

This clonotype turned up a few times. A much larger clone is a single base away; this may be a read error. The chain has TRBV20-1 and TRBJ2-5; the match to TRBD2 covers 7 bases. This CDR3 contains 12 residues. V trimming: 3 bases; J trimming: 2 bases; junction bases outside the gene matches: 0. CDR1 DFQATT and CDR2 SNEGSKA come from the germline V gene (reference sequence). The CDR3 reads CSASGRQETQYF. Here the CDR3 DNA reads TGCAGTGCTAGCGGGAGGCAAGAGACCCAGTACTTC.

This chain connects TRBV19 to TRBJ2-1; 8 positions agree with TRBD2. Per the germline V gene, CDR1 is LNHDA and CDR2 is SQIVND (reference sequence). The CDR3 length is 14 residues. Trimming removed 3 bases from V and 10 bases from J; junction bases left unmatched: 8. Here the CDR3 reads CASSISGTSEEQFF. The CDR3, as DNA: TGTGCCAGTAGTATCTCCGGGACTAGTGAAGAGCAGTTCTTC. The complete variable domain, with remaining parts taken from reference TRBV19 and TRBJ2-1, reads DGGITQSPKYLFRKEGQNVTLSCEQNLNHDAMYWYRQDPGQGLRLIYYSQIVNDFQKGDIAEGYSVSREKKESFPLTVTSAQKNPTAFYLCASSISGTSEEQFFGPGTRLTVL.

The V gene is TRBV7-3, the J gene TRBJ1-5, with a tentative D call TRBD1 (5 bases). V dropped 8 bases and J dropped 2 bases, with 25 bases sitting between them. This CDR3 is 18 amino acids long. CDR1 is SGHTA and CDR2 is FQGTGA in the germline V gene. The CDR3 region has the DNA TGTGCCAGCCACAGTAGGGGACGCGGACTCGACCGCAATCAGCCCCAGCATTTT. Its protein product is CASHSRGRGLDRNQPQHF.

This clonotype has only one observation. This chain uses TRBV7-2 with TRBJ2-7; TRBD1 is a possible D gene (5 bases). The CDR3 has 15 residues. CDR1 and CDR2 from the germline V gene are SGHTA and FQGNSA. V lost 0 bases, J lost 7 bases, and 16 bases lay in between. The DNA for the CDR3 is TGTGCCAGCAGCTTAGCGCTCCTCAGTGGGGCTGAGCAGTACTTC. This gives the protein CASSLALLSGAEQYF. The full variable domain, rest sourced from reference TRBV7-2 and TRBJ2-7, is GAGVSQSPSNKVTEKGKDVELRCDPISGHTALYWYRQSLGQGLEFLIYFQGNSAPDKSGLPSDRFSAERTGGSVSTLTIQRTQQEDSAVYLCASSLALLSGAEQYFGPGTRLTVT.

Written as DNA, the CDR3 is TGCAGCGTCGTGGACGCCGAGGTGTTTTTT. It is translated as CSVVDAEVFF. The chain combines TRBV29-1 with TRBJ1-4; D unresolved. The V end lost 6 bases, the J end lost 15 bases, and 14 bases lay between the germline ends. The CDR3 is 10 residues long. Per the germline V gene, CDR1 is SQVTM and CDR2 is ANQGSEA. The full variable domain, with the rest looked up from reference TRBV29-1 and TRBJ1-4, is SAVISQKPSRDICQRGTSLTIQCQVDSQVTMMFWYRQQPGQSLTLIATANQGSEATYESGFVIDKFPISRPNLTFSTLTVSNMSPEDSSIYLCSVVDAEVFFGSGTQLSVL.

Here the CDR3 reads CASSSPSGGYTF. CDR3 bases: TGTGCCAGCAGCTCCCCCTCTGGTGGCTACACCTTC. The rearrangement links TRBV11-2 to TRBJ1-2; no definite D call. This CDR3 contains 12 residues. CDR1 is SGHAT, CDR2 FQNNGV, per germline. Trimming took 4 bases from V and 7 from J, leaving 10 bases between them.

The chain joins TRBV14 to TRBJ2-3; unclear D gene. CDR1 is SGHDN, CDR2 FVKESK, per germline. The CDR3 consists of 13 residues. The V gene lost 1 base and the J gene lost 5 bases, with 7 bases spanning the gap. The CDR3 protein is CASSQVTGDTQYF. CDR3 coding DNA: TGTGCCAGCAGCCAAGTGACTGGAGATACGCAGTATTTT.

This clonotype was counted between two and nine times. The chain combines TRBV7-9 with TRBJ2-5; D ambiguous. V was trimmed by 5 bases and J by 2 bases, leaving 12 bases between them. This CDR3 is built from 14 residues. The germline V gene encodes CDR1 SEHNR and CDR2 FQNEAQ (reference sequence). CDR3 DNA: TGTGCCAGCAGCCCAGCCGACGGACAAGAGACCCAGTACTTC. Translating it yields CASSPADGQETQYF.